The T cell receptor (beta chain) described here comes from a study of blood T cells in healthy people across ages. Germline V gene lookup returns CDR1 MNHNS and CDR2 SASEGT. Trimming pared 6 bases from V and 1 base from J, leaving 9 bases between. This CDR3 is built from 13 residues. The authors ran a second PCR of about 7 to 11 cycles using a sample-barcoded 5' primer and a J-beta primer mix. Each cDNA molecule was tagged by a template-switch adaptor with 12 random nucleotides. TCRdb ran MiXCR on the 5' RACE reads and lists one entry per CDR3 protein. This sample yields over a million distinct CDR3 sequences, of which 40% to 45% are seen a single time; 18% belongs to the top ten.

Source material: blood. The rearrangement uses TRBV6-1 and TRBJ1-2; the D gene is possibly TRBD1 (5 bases). The receptor was isolated from a woman between 55 and 75 years old in good health. The CDR3 sequence: CASRDTNNYGYTF. Written as DNA, the CDR3 is TGTGCCAGCAGGGACACAAATAACTATGGCTACACCTTC.